The clone carrying this T cell receptor beta chain was seen repeatedly, ten times or more. Its specificity is unknown. TCRdb analysed the 5' RACE reads with MiXCR anew, one entry per CDR3 protein. This table holds 200,000 to 250,000 distinct CDR3 sequences, more than 25% found once. This sample is drawn from a study of CD8 T cells in ankylosing spondylitis. Study conclusions and caveats: Disease-linked clones reportedly concentrated significantly in matched ankylosing spondylitis synovial fluid. Those disease-linked clones were CD8+; they were also relatively rare in peripheral blood. Blood from ankylosing spondylitis patients appeared to carry a characteristic roughly eight-variant TCR beta motif.

This receptor was taken from a male donor with ankylosing spondylitis or in good health (not recorded which). Sequencing input: blood, either unsorted or a sorted T cell fraction (not recorded which).

The CDR3 coding sequence is TGTGCCAGCTCCTCCCCGAGACAGGGAAATGAGCAGTTCTTC. This encodes CASSSPRQGNEQFF. The chain is built from TRBV13 and TRBJ2-1, with 7 bases that match TRBD1. With 8 bases clipped from V and 7 bases from J, the junction kept 11 bases outside the gene matches. Germline CDR1 PRHDT, CDR2 FYEKMQ (reference sequence). The length of the CDR3 is 14 residues. The complete variable domain, with remaining parts taken from reference TRBV13 and TRBJ2-1, reads AAGVIQSPRHLIKEKRETATLKCYPIPRHDTVYWYQQGPGQDPQFLISFYEKMQSDKGSIPDRFSAQQFSDYHSELNMSSLELGDSALYFCASSSPRQGNEQFFGPGTRLTVL.